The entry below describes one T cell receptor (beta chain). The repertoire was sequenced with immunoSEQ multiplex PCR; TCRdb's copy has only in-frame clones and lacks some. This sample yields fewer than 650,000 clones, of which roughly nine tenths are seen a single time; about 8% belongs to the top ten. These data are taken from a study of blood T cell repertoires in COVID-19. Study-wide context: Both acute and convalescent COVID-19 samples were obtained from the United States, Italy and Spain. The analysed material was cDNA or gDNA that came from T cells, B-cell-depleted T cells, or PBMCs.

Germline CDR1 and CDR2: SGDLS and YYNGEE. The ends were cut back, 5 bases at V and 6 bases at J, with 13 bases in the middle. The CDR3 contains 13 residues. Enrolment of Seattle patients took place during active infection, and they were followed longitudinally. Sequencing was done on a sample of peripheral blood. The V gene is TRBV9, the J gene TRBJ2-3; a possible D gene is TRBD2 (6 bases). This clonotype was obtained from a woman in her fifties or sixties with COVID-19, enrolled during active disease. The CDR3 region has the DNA TGTGCCAGCAGGGGCATAAGCGGGGATACGCAGTATTTT. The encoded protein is CASRGISGDTQYF.